The 24 T cell receptor beta chains given below trace back to one sample, sequenced in a study of T-cell memory formation after mild COVID-19. MiXCR was run by TCRdb on the 5' RACE reads, yielding one entry per CDR3 protein. Of 110,000 or so distinct CDR3 sequences listed, roughly 20% are singletons. Sequencing was done on a sample of PBMCs or a T cell subset sorted from them (not recorded which). The source of these receptors is a man aged 18 to 30 who had mild COVID-19 (a few samples of this study predate the infection). Cell type and time point are not known.

The chain is built from TRBV19 and TRBJ1-5; 7 bases agree with TRBD1. Germline V gene sequence: CDR1 LNHDA, CDR2 SQIVND (reference sequence). This CDR3 comprises 19 residues. V lost 5 bases to trimming and J lost 4 bases; unmatched junction nucleotides: 20. CDR3 nucleotide sequence: TGTGCCAGTAGTGCCTTTGGGGAGGGGGCTTTTGAGTGGAATCAGCCCCAGCATTTT. Residues: CASSAFGEGAFEWNQPQHF.

This chain links TRBV7-8 with TRBJ2-1; 8 nucleotides agree with TRBD1. CDR3 length: 14 residues. Germline-derived CDR1 and CDR2 are SGHVS and FQNEAQ. J gave up 8 bases and V 5 bases, and 8 bases lay outside the gene matches. In nucleotides, the CDR3 is TGTGCCAGCAGCGAATCAGGGGGCTGGGATGAGCAGTTCTTC. Its translation: CASSESGGWDEQFF.

This clonotype was seen more than once but under ten times. V usage is TRBV20-1 and J usage is TRBJ2-3, with TRBD1 matching over 8 bases. The J segment lost 4 bases and the V segment lost 0 bases, leaving 6 bases of the junction unmatched. The CDR3 consists of 15 residues. The germline V gene has CDR1 DFQATT and CDR2 SNEGSKA (reference sequence). The CDR3 region is CSARDVDRGADTQYF. Here the CDR3 DNA reads TGCAGTGCTAGAGATGTTGACAGGGGAGCAGATACGCAGTATTTT.

The chain employs TRBV7-9 and TRBJ1-1; tentatively, D is TRBD1 (5 bases). V was clipped by 4 bases and J by 3 bases, with 21 bases between them. The CDR3 extends over 17 amino acids. Germline lookup yields CDR1 SEHNR and CDR2 FQNEAQ (reference sequence). CDR3 coding DNA: TGTGCCAGCAGCTCTACCGGGACGTCGTCTGGGGACACTGAAGCTTTCTTT. The encoded protein is CASSSTGTSSGDTEAFF.

This clonotype has only a few counts. The chain has TRBV29-1 and TRBJ1-1, with D possibly matching TRBD1 (6 bases). Germline loops: CDR1 SQVTM, CDR2 ANQGSEA. The CDR3 loop spans 11 amino acids. Trimming took off 4 bases at V and 11 bases at J, with 14 bases between the two ends. The CDR3 sequence is CSVAGGAVAFF. DNA for the CDR3: TGCAGCGTTGCCGGGGGGGCGGTCGCTTTCTTT.

This clonotype has more than one count but fewer than ten. The chain uses TRBV20-1 and TRBJ2-2, with a possible D match to TRBD1 (6 bases). Germline assignment: CDR1 DFQATT and CDR2 SNEGSKA (reference sequence). This CDR3 comprises 16 residues. Deletions cut 6 bases from V and 1 base from J, with 18 bases between. CDR3 residues: CSARRGSGQNTGELFF. The CDR3 DNA reads TGCAGTGCCCGACGAGGATCGGGACAGAACACCGGGGAGCTGTTTTTT.

This clonotype was seen a few times. The J gene is TRBJ2-1, the V gene TRBV5-5; D gene ambiguous. There are 13 residues in the CDR3. Germline V gene data show CDR1 as SGHKS and CDR2 as YYEKEE (reference sequence). V lost 6 bases to trimming and J lost 4 bases, with 11 bases between them. The CDR3 loop is CASTYARYNEQFF. The CDR3 bases are TGTGCCAGCACCTATGCCCGATACAATGAGCAGTTCTTC.

The rearrangement uses TRBV7-3 and TRBJ2-3; 9 bases line up with TRBD1. V dropped 5 bases and J dropped 4; count of bases not matched to a gene: 4. The CDR3 totals 14 residues. The germline gives CDR1 SGHTA, CDR2 FQGTGA. The CDR3 DNA follows: TGTGCCAGCAGCCCCGGGACAGGGCCAGATACGCAGTATTTT. Translated: CASSPGTGPDTQYF.

Only a few counts were recorded for this clonotype. V and J are TRBV7-3 and TRBJ2-1; 10 bases are shared with TRBD2. The CDR3 extends over 15 amino acids. CDR1 is SGHTA and CDR2 is FQGTGA in the germline V gene. V lost 3 bases to trimming and J lost 7 bases; unmatched junction nucleotides: 6. The DNA of the CDR3 is TGTGCCAGCAGCTTCCATAGCGGGGGGCCGAATGAGCAGTTCTTC. It yields the protein CASSFHSGGPNEQFF.

V usage is TRBV6-1 and J usage is TRBJ2-3, with a weak D call TRBD1 (6 bases). Between the trimmed V and J ends, which lost 5 bases and 4 bases, there was a span of 16 bases. CDR1 and CDR2 from the germline V gene are MNHNS and SASEGT. The CDR3 has 15 residues. Here the CDR3 DNA reads TGTGCCAGCAGTACAGGGATGGGTGGGGCAGATACGCAGTATTTT. As protein: CASSTGMGGADTQYF.

This rearrangement joins TRBV12-5 to TRBJ2-3; D possibly corresponds to TRBD2 (6 bases). Between the trimmed V and J ends, which lost 3 bases and 1 base, there was a span of 14 bases. The CDR3 loop spans 16 amino acids. Germline V gene sequence: CDR1 LGHNT, CDR2 FRNRAP. As DNA, the CDR3 is TGTGCTAGTGGTTTCAGCCTTGCGGGACGCACAGATACGCAGTATTTT. Protein: CASGFSLAGRTDTQYF.

The chain joins TRBV7-2 to TRBJ2-1; D is possibly TRBD1 or TRBD2 (6 bases each). Germline V gene sequence: CDR1 SGHTA, CDR2 FQGNSA. The CDR3 has 15 amino acids. The V end was cut by 5 bases, the J end by 6 bases, with 17 bases between. The CDR3 protein is CASSRTSGAGNEQFF. The CDR3 nucleotides read TGTGCCAGCAGCCGCACTTCGGGGGCCGGCAATGAGCAGTTCTTC. Based on the CDR3 plus reference TRBV7-2 and TRBJ2-1, the full variable domain is GAGVSQSPSNKVTEKGKDVELRCDPISGHTALYWYRQSLGQGLEFLIYFQGNSAPDKSGLPSDRFSAERTGGSVSTLTIQRTQQEDSAVYLCASSRTSGAGNEQFFGPGTRLTVL.

V is TRBV7-9 and J is TRBJ1-2; TRBD1 might be the D (5 bases). With 0 bases removed from V and 3 bases from J, the gap between germline ends came to 5 bases. The germline CDR1 and CDR2 sequences are SEHNR and FQNEAQ (reference sequence). The CDR3 is made up of 13 amino acids. The chain's CDR3 is CASSLAGDYGYTF. The CDR3 nucleotides are TGTGCCAGCAGCTTAGCAGGGGACTATGGCTACACCTTC.

This clonotype appeared a few times. The V gene is TRBV9, the J gene TRBJ2-2; weak D call: TRBD1 (5 bases). CDR3 length: 16 residues. The V end lost 2 bases, the J end lost 1 base, and 12 bases lay between the germline ends. The V gene's germline CDR1 is SGDLS and CDR2 YYNGEE. DNA of the CDR3: TGTGCCAGCAGCGTCCTTCCGACAGAGAACACCGGGGAGCTGTTTTTT. Translated: CASSVLPTENTGELFF.

This clonotype was counted a few times. J is TRBJ1-1 and V is TRBV5-6; D gene unclear. The germline V gene encodes CDR1 SGHDT and CDR2 YYEEEE. This CDR3 contains 13 residues. Between the trimmed V and J ends, which lost 5 bases and 3 bases, there was a span of 11 bases. The CDR3 protein is CASRIWEDTEAFF. CDR3 coding DNA: TGTGCCAGCAGAATATGGGAGGACACTGAAGCTTTCTTT.

The sample holds a few counts of this clonotype. J is TRBJ2-1 and V is TRBV11-1; D unresolved. Germline loops: CDR1 SGHAT, CDR2 FQDESV (reference sequence). V was shortened by 5 bases and J by 7 bases, with 9 bases between the two germline ends. There are 12 residues in the CDR3. CDR3 sequence reads: CASSRNGNEQFF. The CDR3 DNA reads TGTGCCAGCAGCCGCAACGGGAATGAGCAGTTCTTC.

This clonotype was picked up a small number of times. V is TRBV29-1 and J is TRBJ1-1; no reliable D call. Germline lookup yields CDR1 SQVTM and CDR2 ANQGSEA. With 3 bases removed from V and 0 bases from J, the gap between germline ends came to 8 bases. The CDR3 sequence is 13 residues long. The CDR3 here is CSVDFAMNTEAFF. CDR3 coding DNA: TGCAGCGTTGATTTTGCTATGAACACTGAAGCTTTCTTT.

Only a few counts were recorded for this clonotype. In DNA, the CDR3 is TGTGCCAGCAGCGCCATACGGGGAGCCCTGAACACTGAAGCTTTCTTT. It translates to CASSAIRGALNTEAFF. The chain joins TRBV7-9 to TRBJ1-1; D not certain. CDR3 length: 16 residues. The germline V and J ends were trimmed by 5 bases and 0 bases, with 16 bases remaining between them. Looked up from germline, CDR1 is SEHNR and CDR2 is FQNEAQ (reference sequence).

The V and J genes are TRBV6-5 and TRBJ1-2; 7 bases agree with TRBD1. Trimming cost V 8 bases and J 3 bases; bases outside gene matches: 9. Germline-derived CDR1 and CDR2 are MNHEY and SVGAGI. This CDR3 has 14 amino acids. The DNA of the CDR3 is TGTGCCAGCCGGACTTACAGGGGACACTATGGCTACACCTTC. This encodes CASRTYRGHYGYTF.

This rearrangement joins TRBV10-3 to TRBJ2-1, with 8 bases identical to TRBD2. This CDR3 has 15 residues. The V segment lost 3 bases and the J segment 2 bases; nucleotides outside the gene matches: 3. The germline V gene has CDR1 ENHRY and CDR2 SYGVKD. For the CDR3, the DNA is TGTGCCATCAGTGACCTCGGGGGGGCCTACAATGAGCAGTTCTTC. Translated: CAISDLGGAYNEQFF.

The gene calls are TRBV29-1 and TRBJ1-2; no clear D gene. Germline V CDR1 and CDR2: SQVTM, ANQGSEA. The CDR3 has 13 amino acids. The V end was cut by 5 bases, the J end by 4 bases, with 14 bases between. CDR3 protein: CSVIGLGLYGYTF. The DNA for the CDR3 is TGCAGCGTTATCGGCCTGGGCCTCTATGGCTACACCTTC.

The V gene is TRBV27, the J gene TRBJ1-2; TRBD1 aligns across 7 bases. CDR3 length equals 14 residues. Trimming took 6 bases from V and 3 from J; bases not matched to a gene: 7. Germline V gives CDR1 MNHEY, CDR2 SMNVEV (reference sequence). The CDR3 nucleotides read TGTGCCAGCAGGTACAGGGGAGGGTACTATGGCTACACCTTC. Amino acids: CASRYRGGYYGYTF.

The chain joins TRBV27 to TRBJ1-6; D gene ambiguous. V shed 6 bases and J shed 7 bases, with 16 bases lying between them. CDR1 MNHEY and CDR2 SMNVEV come from the germline V gene (reference sequence). This CDR3 comprises 15 residues. The CDR3 nucleotides read TGTGCCAGCAGACCGGGGTATAAGTTCAATTCACCCCTCCACTTT. Amino acids: CASRPGYKFNSPLHF.

Many counts were recorded for this clonotype. Here the CDR3 reads CASSLGSGVNTGELFF. The CDR3 region has the DNA TGTGCCAGCAGCTTAGGCTCGGGGGTCAACACCGGGGAGCTGTTTTTT. V is TRBV7-8 and J is TRBJ2-2; a possible D gene is TRBD2 (6 bases). Germline loops: CDR1 SGHVS, CDR2 FQNEAQ. The length of the CDR3 is 16 residues. The V and J ends lost 1 base and 2 bases respectively, with 11 bases between them.